Below are 30 T cell receptor beta chains sequenced from a single sample in a study of glioma-infiltrating T cells. Amplification of TCR alpha and beta CDR3 regions from RNA used iRepertoire nested multiplex PCR. From the multiplex PCR reads, TCRdb called clonotypes with MiXCR, one entry per CDR3 protein. The sample has approximately 90,000 distinct CDR3 sequences; around a quarter are singletons. Sequencing was performed on glioma tissue, nonneoplastic brain tissue, or PBMCs (not recorded which). The origin of the receptors is a human donor with low-grade glioma or glioblastoma, undergoing nonglioma brain surgery, or in good health (not recorded which).

This clonotype appeared many times. This rearrangement joins TRBV19 to TRBJ1-1; unclear D gene. The CDR3 contains 13 residues. The ends were cut back, 9 bases at V and 5 bases at J, with 16 bases in the middle. Germline CDR1 is LNHDA and CDR2 is SQIVND (reference sequence). In DNA, the CDR3 is TGTGCCAGCAAGCCCCAGGATAGGACTGAAGCTTTCTTT. Amino acids: CASKPQDRTEAFF. The full variable domain, in which reference TRBV19 and TRBJ1-1 provide the parts outside the CDR3, is DGGITQSPKYLFRKEGQNVTLSCEQNLNHDAMYWYRQDPGQGLRLIYYSQIVNDFQKGDIAEGYSVSREKKESFPLTVTSAQKNPTAFYLCASKPQDRTEAFFGQGTRLTVV.

This clonotype was counted only a few times. The genes are TRBV11-2 and TRBJ2-7; D might be TRBD1 (5 bases). The CDR3 runs 14 residues. Trimming took 4 bases from V and 3 from J, leaving 13 bases between them. The germline CDR1 and CDR2 sequences are SGHAT and FQNNGV. CDR3 nucleotide sequence: TGTGCCAGCAGCTCGTGGACACTCAACTACGAGCAGTACTTC. Amino acids: CASSSWTLNYEQYF.

This clonotype was seen at least ten times. In nucleotides, the CDR3 is TGTGCGAGCGGGGACGAGAGCAATCAGCCCCAGCATTTT. The encoded protein is CASGDESNQPQHF. The chain couples TRBV2 to TRBJ1-5; TRBD1 is a possible D gene (5 bases). Germline CDR1 is SNHLY and CDR2 is FYNNEI. CDR3 size: 13 residues.

The sample holds many counts of this clonotype. This chain connects TRBV6-1 to TRBJ2-1; TRBD2 aligns across 12 bases. This CDR3 is 16 amino acids long. V shed 5 bases and J 6 bases; nucleotides not matched to a gene: 8. CDR1 and CDR2 from the germline V gene are MNHNS and SASEGT. CDR3 protein: CASSSPSGGALNEQFF. In DNA, the CDR3 is TGTGCCAGCAGTTCTCCTAGCGGGGGGGCACTCAATGAGCAGTTCTTC.

The chain combines TRBV15 with TRBJ2-1, with TRBD2 identical over 7 bases. The CDR3 extends over 14 amino acids. CDR1 is LNHNV, CDR2 YYDKDF, per germline (reference sequence). The V gene end was trimmed by 0 bases and the J gene end by 9 bases; junction bases not matched to a gene: 5. Here the CDR3 reads CATSRDGRRGEQFF. CDR3 DNA: TGTGCCACCAGCAGAGACGGGAGGAGGGGTGAGCAGTTCTTC.

This clonotype was seen ten or more times. This chain connects TRBV18 to TRBJ1-5; D gene uncertain. Trimming took 3 bases from V and 0 from J, leaving 3 bases between them. Per germline, CDR1 KGHSH and CDR2 LQKENI. This CDR3 region has 13 residues. CDR3: CASSPDSNQPQHF. The CDR3 DNA reads as TGTGCCAGCTCACCGGATAGCAATCAGCCCCAGCATTTT. Based on the CDR3 plus reference TRBV18 and TRBJ1-5, the full variable domain is NAGVMQNPRHLVRRRGQEARLRCSPMKGHSHVYWYRQLPEEGLKFMVYLQKENIIDESGMPKERFSAEFPKEGPSILRIQQVVRGDSAAYFCASSPDSNQPQHFGDGTRLSIL.

This chain connects TRBV4-2 to TRBJ2-2; D unclear. Trimming shortened V by 0 bases and J by 0 bases, and 5 bases separated the two germline ends. The CDR3 loop spans 15 amino acids. Germline V lookup: CDR1 LGHNA, CDR2 YNFKEQ. CDR3 protein: CASSQDTANTGELFF. The CDR3 coding sequence is TGTGCCAGCAGCCAAGATACAGCGAACACCGGGGAGCTGTTTTTT.

This clonotype was detected many times. The chain recombines TRBV6-1 with TRBJ1-3; tentatively, D is TRBD1 (5 bases). The V gene lost 5 bases and the J gene lost 0 bases, with 11 bases spanning the gap. Germline loops: CDR1 MNHNS, CDR2 SASEGT. There are 15 residues in the CDR3. The CDR3 bases are TGTGCCAGCAGTCCCGGACATGTCTCTGGAAACACCATATATTTT. Amino acid sequence: CASSPGHVSGNTIYF.

This clonotype appeared many times. This chain links TRBV28 with TRBJ2-7; TRBD1 matches 8 bases. The J segment lost 2 bases and the V segment lost 5 bases, leaving 5 bases of the junction unmatched. The CDR3 length is 14 residues. Germline V gene data show CDR1 as MDHEN and CDR2 as SYDVKM. This CDR3 is CASSPLGQAYEQYF. The CDR3 region has the DNA TGTGCCAGCAGTCCCCTGGGACAGGCCTACGAGCAGTACTTC. Based on the CDR3 plus reference TRBV28 and TRBJ2-7, the full variable domain is DVKVTQSSRYLVKRTGEKVFLECVQDMDHENMFWYRQDPGLGLRLIYFSYDVKMKEKGDIPEGYSVSREKKERFSLILESASTNQTSMYLCASSPLGQAYEQYFGPGTRLTVT.

This clonotype was observed a few times. This sequence joins TRBV7-9 and TRBJ2-5; D perhaps matches TRBD1 (6 bases). This CDR3 is 14 amino acids long. Germline V CDR1 and CDR2: SEHNR, FQNEAQ (reference sequence). V was trimmed by 5 bases and J by 5 bases, leaving 15 bases between them. CDR3 sequence: CASSPGQRWETQYF. The CDR3 coding sequence is TGTGCCAGCAGCCCAGGACAGAGGTGGGAGACCCAGTACTTC.

V is TRBV11-2 and J is TRBJ2-3; a possible D gene is TRBD2 (5 bases). V was cut by 6 bases and J by 0 bases, with 13 bases left in between. The CDR3 is 15 residues long. Germline assignment: CDR1 SGHAT and CDR2 FQNNGV. The CDR3 reads CASSRTFHSTDTQYF. The CDR3 region has the DNA TGTGCCAGCAGTAGGACTTTTCATAGCACAGATACGCAGTATTTT.

The chain couples TRBV20-1 to TRBJ1-1; maybe TRBD1 (6 bases). V dropped 0 bases and J dropped 0 bases, with 20 bases sitting between them. In germline, CDR1 is DFQATT, CDR2 SNEGSKA (reference sequence). The CDR3 is made up of 18 amino acids. The CDR3 DNA follows: TGCAGTGCTAGAGATGGGGGCAGGGCGGGACGGCTGAACACTGAAGCTTTCTTT. Residues: CSARDGGRAGRLNTEAFF.

This clonotype was seen ten or more times. The chain is built from TRBV10-3 and TRBJ2-3, with a weak D call TRBD1 (6 bases). The CDR3 runs to 16 residues. Trimming pared 4 bases from V and 5 bases from J, leaving 19 bases between. Germline V CDR1 and CDR2: ENHRY, SYGVKD. The CDR3 sequence is CAISAAGTGSGDTQYF. In DNA, the CDR3 is TGTGCCATCAGTGCAGCCGGAACAGGGTCAGGAGATACGCAGTATTTT.

This clonotype has ten or more counts. The V call is TRBV29-1, the J call TRBJ2-2; 11 positions match TRBD2. The germline gives CDR1 SQVTM, CDR2 ANQGSEA. The ends lost 8 bases at V and 1 base at J; junction bases unmatched: 12. The CDR3 sequence is 17 residues long. CDR3: CSTLLGTSGQNTGELFF. Written as DNA, the CDR3 is TGCAGCACACTACTTGGGACTAGCGGACAGAACACCGGGGAGCTGTTTTTT.

Worth noting for this clonotype: The junction departs from the called germline gene at one end, perhaps through a read error. The chain carries TRBV12-3 or TRBV12-4 and TRBJ1-3; D not resolved. There are 12 residues in the CDR3. CDR3 residues: CARSFGLYTIYF. In nucleotides, the CDR3 is TGTGCCAGAAGTTTCGGGCTTTACACCATATATTTT.

The CDR3 reads CASSFWQGATGELFF. The CDR3 DNA is TGTGCCAGCAGCTTTTGGCAGGGAGCCACCGGGGAGCTGTTTTTT. The chain is built from TRBV5-4 and TRBJ2-2; D assignment may be TRBD1 or TRBD2 (5 bases each). Trimming removed 2 bases at V and 4 bases at J, with 12 bases between. CDR3 length: 15 amino acids. In germline, CDR1 is SGHNT, CDR2 YYREEE (reference sequence).

A note on this clonotype: With a much larger clone just one base away, this may be a read error. V usage is TRBV19 and J usage is TRBJ1-2, with a possible D match to TRBD1 (6 bases). V lost 6 bases and J lost 6, with 17 bases in between. This CDR3 comprises 14 residues. Germline CDR1 reads LNHDA; CDR2 reads SQIVND (reference sequence). CDR3 protein: CASRGPGTSHGYTF. The CDR3 DNA sequence: TGTGCCAGTAGGGGCCCAGGGACAAGCCATGGCTACACCTTC.

In its sample, this clonotype was seen many times. V is TRBV7-2 and J is TRBJ2-7; 8 positions agree with TRBD1. Per the germline V gene, CDR1 is SGHTA and CDR2 is FQGNSA. With V trimmed by 6 bases and J by 6 bases, 10 bases remained unmatched. This CDR3 region has 14 residues. The CDR3 DNA sequence: TGTGCCAGCAGTGCTGACAGGGGATGGGTCGAGCAGTACTTC. Translation: CASSADRGWVEQYF.

There are many counts of this clonotype. The chain combines TRBV5-6 with TRBJ2-1; D call uncertain. Germline CDR1 is SGHDT and CDR2 is YYEEEE. This CDR3 spans 13 amino acids. V was cut by 0 bases and J by 5 bases, with 6 bases left in between. This chain's CDR3 is CASSLATHNEQFF. The CDR3 coding sequence is TGTGCCAGCAGCTTGGCGACTCACAATGAGCAGTTCTTC.

This clonotype showed up just a few times. The chain joins TRBV11-2 to TRBJ1-1; unclear D gene. Trimming removed 5 bases from V and 1 base from J, with 11 bases in between. In germline, CDR1 is SGHAT, CDR2 FQNNGV. The CDR3 covers 14 residues. The CDR3 region has the DNA TGTGCCAGCAGCCCCAGGCAAGGGAACACTGAAGCTTTCTTT. It codes for CASSPRQGNTEAFF.

This clonotype was seen many times. This sequence joins TRBV6-1 and TRBJ1-5, with D possibly being TRBD1 (5 bases). The CDR3 consists of 15 residues. V was shortened by 5 bases and J by 3 bases, with 14 bases between the two germline ends. Per germline, CDR1 MNHNS and CDR2 SASEGT. In DNA, the CDR3 is TGTGCCAGCAGTTACGCGGCAGGGTACAATCAGCCCCAGCATTTT. Its protein is CASSYAAGYNQPQHF.

This clonotype was seen repeatedly, ten times or more. The DNA of the CDR3 is TGCAGTGCTAGGGCCGGTCCCTACGAGCAGTACTTC. It specifies CSARAGPYEQYF. The chain uses TRBV20-1 and TRBJ2-7, with no clear D. With 3 bases removed from V and 2 bases from J, the gap between germline ends came to 8 bases. Germline V lookup: CDR1 DFQATT, CDR2 SNEGSKA (reference sequence). This CDR3 has 12 amino acids.

This clonotype was seen many times. The V gene is TRBV5-4, the J gene TRBJ1-1; no reliable D call. The CDR3 sequence is 14 residues long. Between the trimmed V and J ends, which lost 1 base and 0 bases, there was a span of 7 bases. Germline CDR1 SGHNT, CDR2 YYREEE (reference sequence). The CDR3 loop reads CASSLNSMNTEAFF. The CDR3 DNA reads as TGTGCCAGCAGCTTGAATAGCATGAACACTGAAGCTTTCTTT.

This clonotype was seen at least ten times. The chain carries TRBV6-1 and TRBJ2-3, with TRBD2 identical over 8 bases. Trimming cost V 5 bases and J 0 bases; bases outside gene matches: 4. The germline gives CDR1 MNHNS, CDR2 SASEGT. The CDR3 consists of 15 residues. The CDR3 reads CASSYGGASTDTQYF. CDR3 DNA: TGTGCCAGCAGTTACGGGGGGGCTAGCACAGATACGCAGTATTTT.

In its sample, this clonotype was seen a few times. The chain has TRBV24-1 and TRBJ2-2; 7 bases agree with TRBD1. Germline CDR1 is KGHDR and CDR2 is SFDVKD. The ends lost 4 bases at V and 7 bases at J; junction bases unmatched: 8. There are 15 residues in the CDR3. DNA for the CDR3: TGTGCCACCAGTGACTCAAGGGACAGCCACGGGGAGCTGTTTTTT. Its translation is CATSDSRDSHGELFF.

The chain combines TRBV12-3 or TRBV12-4 with TRBJ2-1, with 11 bases fitting TRBD2. V was clipped by 3 bases and J by 6 bases; unmatched bases: 4. CDR3 length: 15 residues. The CDR3 nucleotides read TGTGCCAGCAGTTTTACTAGCGGGAGTCCCAATGAGCAGTTCTTC. Its translation is CASSFTSGSPNEQFF.

In the case of this clonotype: This could be a read error, since a much larger clone is one nucleotide away. This rearrangement joins TRBV2 to TRBJ2-1; weak D call: TRBD2 (5 bases). CDR1 SNHLY and CDR2 FYNNEI come from the germline V gene. There are 14 residues in the CDR3. The chain's CDR3 is CSSSVGISYNEQFF. CDR3 sequence (DNA): TGTTCCAGCAGCGTCGGGATCTCCTACAATGAGCAGTTCTTC.

There are many counts of this clonotype. V and J are TRBV6-1 and TRBJ1-1; D perhaps matches TRBD1 (6 bases). Germline assignment: CDR1 MNHNS and CDR2 SASEGT. V was cut by 1 base and J by 6 bases, with 15 bases left in between. The CDR3 is 15 residues long. The CDR3 DNA follows: TGTGCCAGCAGTGAAGACAGGGCGGGAAACGCTGAAGCTTTCTTT. Translated: CASSEDRAGNAEAFF.

This clonotype was seen many times. This sequence joins TRBV7-2 and TRBJ1-2, with D unresolved. The CDR3 length is 13 residues. Trimming removed 3 bases at V and 0 bases at J, with 5 bases between. Germline V gene sequence: CDR1 SGHTA, CDR2 FQGNSA. Here the CDR3 DNA reads TGTGCCAGCAGCTTCCGCGCTAACTATGGCTACACCTTC. Translating it yields CASSFRANYGYTF. Full variable domain (remainder filled in from reference TRBV7-2 and TRBJ1-2): GAGVSQSPSNKVTEKGKDVELRCDPISGHTALYWYRQSLGQGLEFLIYFQGNSAPDKSGLPSDRFSAERTGGSVSTLTIQRTQQEDSAVYLCASSFRANYGYTFGSGTRLTVV.

This clonotype was found many times. The chain uses TRBV15 and TRBJ1-4; D might be TRBD1 (6 bases). Trimming took off 8 bases at V and 4 bases at J, with 14 bases between the two ends. This CDR3 has 14 amino acids. Germline V gene data show CDR1 as LNHNV and CDR2 as YYDKDF (reference sequence). The CDR3 reads CATARQVFNEKLFF. The DNA of the CDR3 is TGTGCCACCGCCAGACAGGTCTTTAATGAAAAACTGTTTTTT.